This T cell receptor (beta chain) was sequenced during a study of blood T cell repertoires in COVID-19. In the study overall: The origin of the acute and convalescent COVID-19 samples was the United States, Italy and Spain.

Clones were read by immunoSEQ multiplex PCR, and TCRdb kept only the in-frame ones, dropping some. The repertoire includes some 200,000 clones, approximately 80% of them detected once, and roughly 12% sits in the top ten. Symptom resolution, clearance, or two negative PCRs marked donors in Cohort 3 as recovered. Sequenced sample: PBMCs or T cells enriched from blood (not recorded which). This sequence was found in a man in his forties who had recovered from COVID-19.

The CDR3 bases are TGTGCCAGCAGTTTAGAAGTTCCACGACTGACTTATAATTCACCCCTCCACTTT. This gives the protein CASSLEVPRLTYNSPLHF. The chain is built from TRBV27 and TRBJ1-6; D unclear. Germline values: CDR1 MNHEY, CDR2 SMNVEV (reference sequence). The CDR3 runs to 18 residues. With 2 bases removed from V and 4 bases from J, the gap between germline ends came to 18 bases.